This record concerns one T cell receptor beta chain sequence. The entry originates in a study of blood T cells in healthy people across ages. A second PCR, run for roughly 7 to 11 cycles, used a sample-barcoded 5' primer plus a J-beta primer mix. Using its own MiXCR run on the 5' RACE reads, TCRdb lists one record per CDR3 protein. The table has 800,000 to 950,000 distinct CDR3 sequences, 48% seen once; the top ten hold roughly an eighth. Between the trimmed V and J ends, which lost 3 bases and 7 bases, there was a span of 9 bases. Germline CDR1 and CDR2: MGHDK and SYGVNS. This CDR3 is 12 amino acids long.

The rearrangement links TRBV25-1 to TRBJ1-1; D is perhaps TRBD1 (6 bases). Input material: blood. This TCR was sampled from a man aged 25 to 45 in good health. CDR3: CASSEGGGEAFF. CDR3 DNA sequence: TGTGCCAGCAGTGAGGGAGGGGGTGAAGCTTTCTTT. Combining the CDR3 with reference TRBV25-1 and TRBJ1-1 gives the whole variable domain EADIYQTPRYLVIGTGKKITLECSQTMGHDKMYWYQQDPGMELHLIHYSYGVNSTEKGDLSSESTVSRIRTEHFPLTLESARPSHTSQYLCASSEGGGEAFFGQGTRLTVV.